The 8 T cell receptor beta chains below come from one sample, sequenced in a study of T cells after somatic rescue of genetic block. Sequenced by immunoSEQ multiplex PCR; TCRdb stores in-frame clones only, minus some. The sample lists about 110,000 clones, about 90% occurring once. Sequenced: peripheral blood mononuclear cells (PBMCs). The receptors come from a woman aged 18-30 years.

The chain recombines TRBV6-4 with TRBJ1-6; 9 nucleotides match TRBD1. Germline V lookup: CDR1 MRHNA, CDR2 SNTAGT. The CDR3 extends over 13 amino acids. The CDR3 region has the DNA TGTGCAGGGACAGGGTTAAATAATTCACCCCTCCACTTT. Translation gives CAGTGLNNSPLHF.

This clone has just one count. The chain uses TRBV7-2 and TRBJ2-5; 11 bases fit TRBD2. After removal of 3 bases from V and 0 bases from J, the junction contained 9 bases not matched to a gene. Per germline, CDR1 SGHTA and CDR2 FQGNSA. The CDR3 length is 18 residues. This chain's CDR3 is CASSFGILAGGNQETQYF. The CDR3 DNA reads as TGTGCCAGCAGCTTCGGTATATTAGCGGGAGGGAACCAAGAGACCCAGTACTTC.

The chain employs TRBV4-3 and TRBJ1-2; D is ambiguous. There are 13 residues in the CDR3. Trimming stripped 0 bases from V and 10 bases from J, with 12 bases between. Germline lookup yields CDR1 LGHNA and CDR2 YSLEER. CDR3 in amino acids: CASSQDSGRYYTF. CDR3 coding DNA: TGCGCCAGCAGCCAAGACTCCGGACGATACTACACCTTC.

The chain joins TRBV20-1 to TRBJ2-1; no reliable D call. The V end lost 6 bases, the J end lost 10 bases, and 13 bases lay between the germline ends. The CDR3 totals 11 residues. The V gene's germline CDR1 is DFQATT and CDR2 SNEGSKA (reference sequence). The CDR3 bases are TGCAGTGCGATCCCATCGGCGGAGCAGTTCTTC. It yields the protein CSAIPSAEQFF.

The rearrangement links TRBV7-8 to TRBJ1-3; tentatively, D is TRBD1 (6 bases). The CDR3 has 17 residues. Germline CDR1 SGHVS, CDR2 FQNEAQ. V lost 5 bases and J lost 0, with 17 bases in between. CDR3 sequence (DNA): TGTGCCAGCAGCCCACTTCGACAGGTTCGCTCTGGAAACACCATATATTTT. Protein: CASSPLRQVRSGNTIYF.

The chain employs TRBV7-9 and TRBJ2-5, with 7 bases aligning to TRBD2. Germline-derived CDR1 and CDR2 are SEHNR and FQNEAQ (reference sequence). After removal of 3 bases from V and 4 bases from J, the junction contained 11 bases not matched to a gene. The length of the CDR3 is 16 residues. The CDR3 reads CASSFIFASGGETQYF. The CDR3 region has the DNA TGTGCCAGCAGCTTTATTTTTGCTAGCGGAGGAGAGACCCAGTACTTC.

J is TRBJ2-5 and V is TRBV7-2; the D is unclear. This CDR3 has 14 residues. V gave up 5 bases and J gave up 3 bases, with 13 bases separating them. The germline CDR1 and CDR2 sequences are SGHTA and FQGNSA. The CDR3 spells CASSRAGLKETQYF. The CDR3 nucleotides read TGTGCCAGCAGCAGAGCAGGCCTGAAAGAGACCCAGTACTTC. Drawing the rest from reference TRBV7-2 and TRBJ2-5, the complete variable domain is GAGVSQSPSNKVTEKGKDVELRCDPISGHTALYWYRQSLGQGLEFLIYFQGNSAPDKSGLPSDRFSAERTGGSVSTLTIQRTQQEDSAVYLCASSRAGLKETQYFGPGTRLLVL.

The chain combines TRBV30 with TRBJ1-2; TRBD1 matches at 8 bases. Per the germline V gene, CDR1 is GTSNPN and CDR2 is SVGIG (reference sequence). The V segment lost 5 bases and the J segment 7 bases; nucleotides outside the gene matches: 3. The CDR3 sequence is 11 residues long. The chain's CDR3 is CAWGQGSGYTF. CDR3 DNA: TGTGCCTGGGGACAGGGATCTGGCTACACCTTC.